The sequence of this TCR beta chain was determined in a study of blood T cell repertoires in COVID-19. At the level of the study: Samples came from the United States, Italy and Spain, spanning acute and convalescent COVID-19.

There are 17 residues in the CDR3. V dropped 1 base and J dropped 2 bases, with 17 bases sitting between them. CDR1 is SGHAT and CDR2 is FQNNGV in the germline V gene. This table comes from immunoSEQ multiplex PCR, and its TCRdb copy is limited to in-frame clones, with some not included. Here the sample spans over 80,000 clones, about 83% being singletons. The sequence derives from a woman in her fifties or sixties with acute or convalescent COVID-19. The chain recombines TRBV11-2 with TRBJ1-2, with a tentative D call TRBD1 (5 bases). Sequencing was done on a sample of peripheral blood. The CDR3 region is CASSLGSSRVVNYGYTF. The CDR3 DNA follows: TGTGCCAGCAGCTTAGGATCGAGCAGGGTGGTAAACTATGGCTACACCTTC.